Shown below are 26 T cell receptor beta chains from a single sample sequenced in a study of shared T cell receptors in the human thymus. The data were produced by immunoSEQ multiplex PCR, yet TCRdb's version contains in-frame clones alone and is incomplete. The sample lists 500,000 to 550,000 clones, approximately 80% occurring once. Separately, the same data were catalogued under a study of human thymus T cells.

The sample taken for sequencing was thymocytes. Receptors originate from a boy under two years old with a congenital heart defect.

This sequence joins TRBV4-2 and TRBJ2-1, with 8 positions matching TRBD2. The CDR3 is made up of 16 amino acids. Germline lookup yields CDR1 LGHNA and CDR2 YNFKEQ. V lost 0 bases and J lost 8; bases outside the gene matches: 9. CDR3 in amino acids: CASSQDRSGSGYEQFF. The CDR3 DNA follows: TGTGCCAGCAGCCAAGATCGGAGCGGGAGTGGCTATGAGCAGTTCTTC.

This clone showed up just a few times. V is TRBV19 and J is TRBJ2-3, with D maybe TRBD2 (6 bases). Per the germline V gene, CDR1 is LNHDA and CDR2 is SQIVND (reference sequence). CDR3 length: 16 residues. V lost 3 bases and J 0 bases, leaving 13 bases between the germline ends. CDR3 nucleotide sequence: TGTGCCAGTAGTATTCCCGGAGGGGCTAGCACAGATACGCAGTATTTT. Translation: CASSIPGGASTDTQYF.

The chain has TRBV4-3 and TRBJ2-1; D might be TRBD2 (5 bases). The CDR3 runs to 16 residues. Trimming removed 0 bases at V and 10 bases at J, with 19 bases between. The V gene's germline CDR1 is LGHNA and CDR2 YSLEER. The CDR3 bases are TGCGCCAGCAGCCAAGACAGTATAAGAGGGCCTCGGGAGCAGTTCTTC. Protein: CASSQDSIRGPREQFF.

This sequence joins TRBV5-1 and TRBJ2-7, with 8 bases identical to TRBD1. J gave up 4 bases and V 1 base, and 4 bases lay outside the gene matches. Looked up from germline, CDR1 is SGHRS and CDR2 is YFSETQ. This CDR3 has 14 amino acids. CDR3 coding DNA: TGCGCCAGCAGCTTGAGGCAGGGGGCGTACGAGCAGTACTTC. Amino acid sequence: CASSLRQGAYEQYF.

The V gene is TRBV5-1, the J gene TRBJ2-7, with 9 bases lining up with TRBD1. CDR3 length: 15 residues. J was trimmed by 2 bases and V by 3 bases; bases with no gene match: 6. Germline CDR1 and CDR2: SGHRS and YFSETQ. CDR3 amino acids: CASSWTGDPPYEQYF. The CDR3 DNA reads as TGCGCCAGCAGCTGGACAGGGGACCCACCCTACGAGCAGTACTTC.

The chain recombines TRBV29-1 with TRBJ1-1; 10 bases match TRBD1. CDR1 is SQVTM and CDR2 is ANQGSEA in the germline V gene. The CDR3 is 18 residues long. The ends lost 5 bases at V and 4 bases at J; junction bases unmatched: 19. CDR3 protein: CSVPSPPRDRGFSTEAFF. In DNA, the CDR3 is TGCAGCGTTCCAAGCCCGCCCCGGGACAGGGGCTTTAGCACTGAAGCTTTCTTT.

The V call is TRBV11-2, the J call TRBJ2-7; no clear D. The V gene lost 4 bases and the J gene lost 0 bases, with 16 bases spanning the gap. Germline-derived CDR1 and CDR2 are SGHAT and FQNNGV. The CDR3 sequence is 16 residues long. The CDR3 DNA follows: TGTGCCAGCAGCTCCCAGCCAAGGCCAGGCTCCTACGAGCAGTACTTC. This codes for CASSSQPRPGSYEQYF.

The count of this clone is one. The chain links TRBV9 to TRBJ1-1; 10 bases map to TRBD1. CDR1 is SGDLS, CDR2 YYNGEE, per germline. V trimming: 0 bases; J trimming: 3 bases; junction bases outside the gene matches: 11. CDR3 length equals 18 residues. CDR3 DNA: TGTGCCAGCAGCGTAGAACCGGGGACAGGGGCGGGCGACACTGAAGCTTTCTTT. Translated: CASSVEPGTGAGDTEAFF.

This chain connects TRBV14 to TRBJ2-7; perhaps TRBD1 as D (5 bases). Trimming cost V 1 base and J 2 bases, with 15 bases left between them. The germline V gene encodes CDR1 SGHDN and CDR2 FVKESK. The CDR3 is made up of 16 amino acids. The CDR3 nucleotides read TGTGCCAGCAGCCAAGCGCGGACAACTAACCCCTACGAGCAGTACTTC. Protein: CASSQARTTNPYEQYF.

This clone was picked up a small number of times. J is TRBJ2-6 and V is TRBV5-1; D is unresolved. From germline, CDR1 is SGHRS and CDR2 YFSETQ. The V and J ends lost 5 bases and 0 bases respectively, with 6 bases between them. The CDR3 consists of 14 residues. In nucleotides, the CDR3 is TGCGCCAGCAGGGCCTCCTCTGGGGCCAACGTCCTGACTTTC. It yields the protein CASRASSGANVLTF.

For the CDR3, the DNA is TGTGCCTGGAGTGTACCCTCCGGGGGATCCGGAAACACCATATATTTT. This codes for CAWSVPSGGSGNTIYF. The rearrangement joins TRBV30 to TRBJ1-3, with a possible D match to TRBD1 (5 bases). V lost 0 bases to trimming and J lost 4 bases, with 16 bases between them. There are 16 residues in the CDR3. Germline lookup yields CDR1 GTSNPN and CDR2 SVGIG (reference sequence).

A note on this clone: The germline gene is not matched at one end of the junction; a read error may be the cause. J is TRBJ2-4 and V is TRBV5-4; 8 bases agree with TRBD1. Germline lookup yields CDR1 SGHNT and CDR2 YYREEE (reference sequence). This CDR3 is 14 amino acids long. The CDR3 loop is CAGSLGTGKNIQYF. CDR3 DNA: TGTGCCGGCAGCTTGGGGACAGGTAAAAACATTCAGTACTTC. Variable domain in full (rest from reference TRBV5-4 and TRBJ2-4): ETGVTQSPTHLIKTRGQQVTLRCSSQSGHNTVSWYQQALGQGPQFIFQYYREEENGRGNFPPRFSGLQFPNYSSELNVNALELDDSALYLCAGSLGTGKNIQYFGAGTRLSVL.

This chain links TRBV6-5 with TRBJ1-1; no reliable D call. V gave up 4 bases and J gave up 1 base, with 10 bases separating them. Per the germline V gene, CDR1 is MNHEY and CDR2 is SVGAGI. CDR3 length: 14 amino acids. Written as DNA, the CDR3 is TGTGCCAGCAGTTCCCTCGGTTCGAACACTGAAGCTTTCTTT. Amino acid sequence: CASSSLGSNTEAFF.

V and J are TRBV2 and TRBJ1-1, with D possibly TRBD1 on 6 matching bases. The V gene's germline CDR1 is SNHLY and CDR2 FYNNEI. This CDR3 has 15 residues. The V end lost 6 bases, the J end lost 0 bases, and 14 bases lay between the germline ends. CDR3 in DNA: TGTGCCAGCAGGGGGTCGGGACACCTGAACACTGAAGCTTTCTTT. Its protein product is CASRGSGHLNTEAFF. The whole variable domain, filled in from reference TRBV2 and TRBJ1-1, reads EPEVTQTPSHQVTQMGQEVILRCVPISNHLYFYWYRQILGQKVEFLVSFYNNEISEKSEIFDDQFSVERPDGSNFTLKIRSTKLEDSAMYFCASRGSGHLNTEAFFGQGTRLTVV.

This sequence joins TRBV28 and TRBJ1-5; D is unresolved. There are 19 residues in the CDR3. The V gene lost 6 bases and the J gene lost 0 bases, with 24 bases spanning the gap. Per germline, CDR1 MDHEN and CDR2 SYDVKM. The CDR3 coding sequence is TGTGCCAGCAGCCCTAGCCGCCTCTGGACTTCTCATAGCAATCAGCCCCAGCATTTT. It is translated as CASSPSRLWTSHSNQPQHF.

The gene calls are TRBV19 and TRBJ2-2; a weak D match, TRBD2 (7 bases). V was shortened by 5 bases and J by 5 bases, with 18 bases between the two germline ends. Germline CDR1 is LNHDA and CDR2 is SQIVND (reference sequence). The CDR3 has 16 residues. The CDR3, as DNA: TGTGCCAGTAGTCCTAAGGGGGGAGGGCCGACCGGGGAGCTGTTTTTT. Translated: CASSPKGGGPTGELFF.

The V call is TRBV4-3, the J call TRBJ2-1, with 9 positions matching TRBD1. The J segment lost 4 bases and the V segment lost 1 base, leaving 2 bases of the junction unmatched. The germline V gene has CDR1 LGHNA and CDR2 YSLEER. The CDR3 covers 15 residues. The CDR3 is CASSQGDREYNEQFF. The CDR3 DNA sequence: TGCGCCAGCAGCCAAGGGGACAGGGAATACAATGAGCAGTTCTTC.

This chain uses TRBV4-2 with TRBJ1-5, with TRBD1 as a possible D gene (5 bases). Trimming took 0 bases from V and 4 from J, leaving 19 bases between them. The CDR3 totals 18 residues. CDR1 LGHNA and CDR2 YNFKEQ come from the germline V gene. The CDR3 DNA reads as TGTGCCAGCAGCCAAGATATAAGGGGAAGGGTCCCAAATCAGCCCCAGCATTTT. Translating it yields CASSQDIRGRVPNQPQHF.

This chain joins TRBV10-2 and TRBJ2-3; no definite D call. CDR3 size: 14 residues. CDR1 and CDR2 (germline): WSHSY, SAAADI. The V gene lost 4 bases and the J gene lost 4 bases, with 12 bases spanning the gap. The CDR3, as DNA: TGCGCCAGCAGTGCCCCGGAAGAGGCAGATACGCAGTATTTT. Amino acids: CASSAPEEADTQYF.

The chain combines TRBV27 with TRBJ2-5; 12 nucleotides agree with TRBD2. This CDR3 contains 18 residues. V lost 6 bases to trimming and J lost 1 base; unmatched junction nucleotides: 12. Germline CDR1 and CDR2: MNHEY and SMNVEV (reference sequence). CDR3: CASRKVASGREVQETQYF. The CDR3 DNA is TGTGCCAGCAGAAAGGTGGCTAGCGGGAGGGAGGTCCAAGAGACCCAGTACTTC.

The table lists this clone with a few counts. The J gene is TRBJ1-1, the V gene TRBV12-5; 7 bases line up with TRBD1. Germline trimming cut 6 bases from V and 5 bases from J; bases unmatched to any gene: 12. The CDR3 has 15 amino acids. Per the germline V gene, CDR1 is LGHNT and CDR2 is FRNRAP. This chain's CDR3 is CASGLRQGVKTEAFF. The CDR3 bases are TGTGCTAGTGGCCTGAGACAGGGAGTAAAAACTGAAGCTTTCTTT. Based on the CDR3 plus reference TRBV12-5 and TRBJ1-1, the full variable domain is DARVTQTPRHKVTEMGQEVTMRCQPILGHNTVFWYRQTMMQGLELLAYFRNRAPLDDSGMPKDRFSAEMPDATLATLKIQPSEPRDSAVYFCASGLRQGVKTEAFFGQGTRLTVV.

The rearrangement links TRBV12-5 to TRBJ2-3; D not certain. CDR3 size: 8 residues. Germline CDR1 reads LGHNT; CDR2 reads FRNRAP. V was trimmed by 4 bases and J by 14 bases, leaving 4 bases between them. CDR3 in DNA: TGTGCTAGTGGTTCTTGGTATTTT. The encoded protein is CASGSWYF.

V usage is TRBV30 and J usage is TRBJ1-4, with 12 bases identical to TRBD1. CDR3 size: 16 residues. Trimming took 1 base from V and 5 from J; bases not matched to a gene: 5. The germline V gene encodes CDR1 GTSNPN and CDR2 SVGIG (reference sequence). The CDR3 DNA reads TGTGCCTGGAGTGCGGGACAGGGGGCAGCAAATGAAAAACTGTTTTTT. Amino acids: CAWSAGQGAANEKLFF.

The rearrangement links TRBV4-2 to TRBJ2-1; TRBD2 aligns across 16 bases. The CDR3 covers 16 residues. Trimming cost V 0 bases and J 8 bases; bases outside gene matches: 1. Germline V lookup: CDR1 LGHNA, CDR2 YNFKEQ. Here the CDR3 reads CASSQEGTSGRDEQFF. The CDR3 region has the DNA TGTGCCAGCAGCCAAGAGGGGACTAGCGGGAGGGATGAGCAGTTCTTC.

J is TRBJ2-1 and V is TRBV28, with TRBD1 as a possible D gene (5 bases). Germline CDR1 and CDR2: MDHEN and SYDVKM. Trimming pared 7 bases from V and 3 bases from J, leaving 10 bases between. This CDR3 is built from 13 residues. CDR3 DNA: TGTGCCAGCAACGTACAGGACTACAATGAGCAGTTCTTC. It specifies CASNVQDYNEQFF.

The V gene is TRBV7-9, the J gene TRBJ2-4, with D tentatively TRBD2 (6 bases). V lost 5 bases to trimming and J lost 2 bases, with 19 bases between them. CDR3 length equals 17 residues. Germline V gene sequence: CDR1 SEHNR, CDR2 FQNEAQ (reference sequence). CDR3 coding DNA: TGTGCCAGCAGCCCCCCGGAGCGGGTTCTAACCAAAAACATTCAGTACTTC. Protein product: CASSPPERVLTKNIQYF.